The TCR beta chain described here comes from a study of vaccination and CD4 T cells after COVID-19. At the level of the study: Controls used CEFX viral epitopes (positive), HIV-1 Nef peptides (negative), or no peptide.

The Oncomine TCR Beta short-read assay generated sequence data from the DNA of cultured CD4+ T cells. TCRdb called the PCR reads again in MiXCR, with one record for every CDR3 protein. This sample has 9,900 or so distinct CDR3 sequences, with roughly half found just once. Treatment noted: approximately 9-day PBMC culture with coronavirus spike peptide pools or control peptides (ViraFEST assay). Once peptide pools had expanded antigen-specific T cells, ViraFEST sequenced TCRs. Details on this clonotype: Its target is not known.

Sequenced: CD4+ T cells from blood, cultured in vitro. The TCR was taken from a human donor who had recovered from COVID-19.

CDR3 in amino acids: CASSLVGLDPGQTQYF. Written as DNA, the CDR3 is TGCGCCAGCAGCTTGGTTGGCCTAGATCCGGGTCAGACCCAGTACTTC. The chain uses TRBV5-1 and TRBJ2-5; D gene unclear. In germline, CDR1 is SGHRS, CDR2 YFSETQ. The V gene lost 0 bases and the J gene lost 6 bases, with 18 bases spanning the gap. The CDR3 is 16 amino acids.